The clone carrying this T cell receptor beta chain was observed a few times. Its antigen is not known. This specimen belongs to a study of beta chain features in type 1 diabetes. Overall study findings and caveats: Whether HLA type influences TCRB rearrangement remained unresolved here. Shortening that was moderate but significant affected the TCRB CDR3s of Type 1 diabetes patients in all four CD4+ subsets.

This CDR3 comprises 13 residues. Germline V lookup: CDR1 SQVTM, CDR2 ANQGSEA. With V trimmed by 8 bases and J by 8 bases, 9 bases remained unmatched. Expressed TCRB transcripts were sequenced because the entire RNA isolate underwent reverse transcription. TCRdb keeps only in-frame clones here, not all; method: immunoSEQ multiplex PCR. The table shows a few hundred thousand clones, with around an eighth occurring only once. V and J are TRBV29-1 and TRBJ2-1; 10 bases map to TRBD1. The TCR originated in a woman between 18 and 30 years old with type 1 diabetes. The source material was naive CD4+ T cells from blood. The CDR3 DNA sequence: TGCAGCTCGGGACAGGGGTCCCCGGATGAGCAGTTCTTC. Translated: CSSGQGSPDEQFF.